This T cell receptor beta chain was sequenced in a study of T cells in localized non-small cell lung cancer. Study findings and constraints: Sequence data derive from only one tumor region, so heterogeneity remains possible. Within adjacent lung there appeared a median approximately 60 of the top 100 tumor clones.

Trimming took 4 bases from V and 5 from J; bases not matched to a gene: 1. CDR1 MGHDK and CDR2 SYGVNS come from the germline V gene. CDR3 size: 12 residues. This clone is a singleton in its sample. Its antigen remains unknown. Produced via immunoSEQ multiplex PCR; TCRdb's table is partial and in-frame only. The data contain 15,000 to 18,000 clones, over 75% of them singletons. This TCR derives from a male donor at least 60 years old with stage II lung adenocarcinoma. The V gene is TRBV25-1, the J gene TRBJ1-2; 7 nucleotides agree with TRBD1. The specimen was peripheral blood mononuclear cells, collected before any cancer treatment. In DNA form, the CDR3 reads TGTGCCAGCAGTGCGACAGGGTATGGCTACACCTTC. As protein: CASSATGYGYTF.